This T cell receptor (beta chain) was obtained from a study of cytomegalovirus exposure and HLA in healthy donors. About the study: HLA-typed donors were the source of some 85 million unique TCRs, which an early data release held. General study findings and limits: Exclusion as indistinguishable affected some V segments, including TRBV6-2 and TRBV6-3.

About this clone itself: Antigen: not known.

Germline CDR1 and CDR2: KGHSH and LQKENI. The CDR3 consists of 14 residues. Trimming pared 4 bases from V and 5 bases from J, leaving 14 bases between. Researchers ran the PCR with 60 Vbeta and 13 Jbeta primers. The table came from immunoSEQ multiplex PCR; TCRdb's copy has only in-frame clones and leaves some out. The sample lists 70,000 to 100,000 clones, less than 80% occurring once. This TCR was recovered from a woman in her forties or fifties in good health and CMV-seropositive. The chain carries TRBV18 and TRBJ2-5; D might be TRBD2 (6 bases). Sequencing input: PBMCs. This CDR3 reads CASSLRDSDETQYF. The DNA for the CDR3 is TGTGCCAGCTCACTTCGGGACTCCGACGAGACCCAGTACTTC. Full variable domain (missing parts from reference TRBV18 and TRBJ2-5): NAGVMQNPRHLVRRRGQEARLRCSPMKGHSHVYWYRQLPEEGLKFMVYLQKENIIDESGMPKERFSAEFPKEGPSILRIQQVVRGDSAAYFCASSLRDSDETQYFGPGTRLLVL.